The 11 T cell receptor beta chains below come from one sample, sequenced in a study of PD-1 blockade in mismatch repair-deficient tumors. The antigens for these receptors are not known. This table comes from immunoSEQ multiplex PCR, and its TCRdb copy is limited to in-frame clones, with some not included. Altogether about 14,000 clones are present, around four fifths being singletons, with the ten largest covering 20% to 25%. This sample's time point: 10-day in vitro stimulation with candidate neoantigen peptide 4. The source material was cells cultured in vitro, sampled from a patient treated with pembrolizumab. These receptors came from an adult with mismatch repair-deficient cancer.

This chain connects TRBV28 to TRBJ2-6, with no clear D. Trimming removed 8 bases at V and 1 base at J, with 9 bases between. The germline gives CDR1 MDHEN, CDR2 SYDVKM. This CDR3 has 14 residues. This CDR3 is CASASVSGANVLTF. In DNA, the CDR3 is TGTGCCAGCGCGTCCGTTTCTGGGGCCAACGTCCTGACTTTC.

The chain is built from TRBV28 and TRBJ1-3; D is uncertain. Trimming took 6 bases from V and 1 from J, leaving 13 bases between them. The germline V gene has CDR1 MDHEN and CDR2 SYDVKM. The CDR3 contains 15 residues. The CDR3 region is CASSPVGGSGNTIYF. The CDR3 nucleotides are TGTGCCAGCAGCCCTGTAGGAGGGTCTGGAAACACCATATATTTT.

The chain links TRBV11-2 to TRBJ2-1; TRBD2 agrees at 7 bases. The CDR3 runs 17 residues. V shed 5 bases and J 0 bases; nucleotides not matched to a gene: 10. Looked up from germline, CDR1 is SGHAT and CDR2 is FQNNGV. CDR3 sequence (DNA): TGTGCCAGCAGCACCGGGGCGACTAGCCTCTCCTACAATGAGCAGTTCTTC. As protein: CASSTGATSLSYNEQFF.

V and J are TRBV19 and TRBJ1-2; D not certain. Per the germline V gene, CDR1 is LNHDA and CDR2 is SQIVND (reference sequence). The CDR3 spans 15 residues. Trimming removed 0 bases from V and 0 bases from J, with 8 bases in between. CDR3 sequence (DNA): TGTGCCAGTAGTATAGACCCAGGTCCTAACTATGGCTACACCTTC. It encodes CASSIDPGPNYGYTF.

This clone was seen a handful of times. The gene calls are TRBV28 and TRBJ1-5; no definite D call. The CDR3 runs 13 residues. Deletions cut 6 bases from V and 5 bases from J, with 11 bases between. CDR1 MDHEN and CDR2 SYDVKM come from the germline V gene. The CDR3 DNA follows: TGTGCCAGCAGGGCCGTGAGCTATCAGCCCCAGCATTTT. It specifies CASRAVSYQPQHF.

The gene calls are TRBV15 and TRBJ2-3, with D possibly matching TRBD2 (6 bases). Trimming left V 4 bases short and J 5 bases short, with 16 bases between. Germline CDR1 reads LNHNV; CDR2 reads YYDKDF (reference sequence). The CDR3 runs 15 residues. The CDR3 is CATSTERARLDTQYF. The CDR3 DNA reads TGTGCCACCAGCACTGAGCGGGCGAGACTAGATACGCAGTATTTT.

The rearrangement joins TRBV28 to TRBJ1-5; D is unresolved. CDR1 is MDHEN, CDR2 SYDVKM, per germline. V was trimmed by 2 bases and J by 3 bases, leaving 8 bases between them. The CDR3 has 14 residues. CDR3 coding DNA: TGTGCCAGCAGTTTAAGTGGTATCAATCAGCCCCAGCATTTT. This codes for CASSLSGINQPQHF.

The chain links TRBV4-2 to TRBJ2-3; TRBD2 agrees at 9 bases. The CDR3 runs to 20 residues. The V gene's germline CDR1 is LGHNA and CDR2 YNFKEQ. The V and J ends lost 0 bases and 1 base, in that order; junction bases with no gene match: 14. CDR3 region: CASSQELLSGRRGGTDTQYF. In DNA form, the CDR3 reads TGTGCCAGCAGCCAAGAGCTGCTTAGCGGGAGAAGGGGAGGCACAGATACGCAGTATTTT.

CDR3 sequence reads: CASSLERQAGQPQHF. CDR3 DNA: TGTGCCAGCAGCTTGGAACGACAGGCAGGCCAGCCCCAGCATTTT. The rearrangement joins TRBV5-5 to TRBJ1-5; D is perhaps TRBD1 (6 bases). V lost 0 bases, J lost 7 bases, and 14 bases lay in between. Germline values: CDR1 SGHKS, CDR2 YYEKEE (reference sequence). This CDR3 comprises 15 residues.

The rearrangement links TRBV28 to TRBJ1-1; TRBD1 is a possible D gene (5 bases). The V gene lost 10 bases and the J gene lost 2 bases, with 8 bases spanning the gap. This CDR3 has 11 amino acids. Germline assignment: CDR1 MDHEN and CDR2 SYDVKM. In nucleotides, the CDR3 is TGTGCCACCACAGGTAACACTGAAGCTTTCTTT. As protein: CATTGNTEAFF.

This chain uses TRBV11-3 with TRBJ1-5; D gene uncertain. Germline V gives CDR1 SGHNT, CDR2 YENEEA. The CDR3 length is 15 residues. V lost 8 bases and J 3 bases, leaving 17 bases between the germline ends. CDR3 bases: TGTGCCAGCGGACCCACAGACGGTTACAATCAGCCCCAGCATTTT. Its translation is CASGPTDGYNQPQHF. Together with reference TRBV11-3 and TRBJ1-5, the CDR3 gives the full variable domain: EAGVVQSPRYKIIEKKQPVAFWCNPISGHNTLYWYLQNLGQGPELLIRYENEEAVDDSQLPKDRFSAERLKGVDSTLKIQPAELGDSAVYLCASGPTDGYNQPQHFGDGTRLSIL.